This T cell receptor (beta chain) emerged from a study of Ad26.COV2.S vaccination and SARS-CoV-2 variants. Findings and caveats of the study: Responses of spike-specific T cells (both CD8+ and CD4+) reportedly showed substantial breadth after vaccination. Overall T cell responses may have been underestimated by the analyses of TCR breadth and depth. While placebo recipients had lower spike-specific TCR breadth, vaccine recipients had more.

Here immunoSEQ multiplex PCR was the method, and the copy in TCRdb shows in-frame clones only, minus some. The table lists 300,000 to 350,000 clones, about 90% of them singletons, with around 5.5% in the top ten. Trimming at V came to 1 base and at J to 4 bases, leaving 7 bases not matched to a gene. Per the germline V gene, CDR1 is LGHDT and CDR2 is YNNKEL (reference sequence). This CDR3 is built from 15 residues. Treatment of the sample: over 15 received Ad26.COV2.S at low or high dose, single or two shots; 5 received placebo; per-sample allocation not given. On day 63 after the first injection, vaccine and placebo recipients gave samples. SARS-CoV-2 spike from the Wuhan strain was encoded by the vaccine, an Ad26 vector. Remarks on this clone: Its antigen is unidentified.

This receptor was identified in a person aged 18-65 years who received the Ad26.COV2.S COVID-19 vaccine or a placebo. The chain has TRBV3-1 (or the pseudogene TRBV3-2) and TRBJ2-7; 7 bases match TRBD1. The starting material was peripheral blood, obtained in a trial of Ad26.COV2.S vaccine versus placebo. The CDR3 reads CASSQGQGTFYEQYF. CDR3 DNA sequence: TGTGCCAGCAGCCAAGGACAGGGCACCTTTTACGAGCAGTACTTC.